Shown below are 28 T cell receptor beta chains from a single sample sequenced in a study of blood T cells in healthy people across ages. Together with a sample-barcoded 5' primer, a J-beta primer mix was included in a second PCR lasting roughly 6 to 12 cycles. A single record per CDR3 protein comes from TCRdb applying MiXCR to the 5' RACE reads. The data contain 850,000 to 1,000,000 distinct CDR3 sequences, around 48% of them singletons. Sequenced sample: blood. These receptors came from a man aged 25 to 45 in good health.

About this clonotype itself: At one boundary the junction diverges from the germline segment, which might be a read error. The CDR3 DNA sequence: TGTGCCGGCAGCAGGGACAAGCCTAAGCCCTACAATGAGCAGTTCTTC. Translating it yields CAGSRDKPKPYNEQFF. The genes are TRBV11-3 and TRBJ2-1; a possible D gene is TRBD1 (6 bases). Germline V gives CDR1 SGHNT, CDR2 YENEEA. The CDR3 contains 16 residues.

The V and J genes are TRBV29-1 and TRBJ1-2, with unresolved D. Deletions cut 4 bases from V and 3 bases from J, with 9 bases between. Germline CDR1 SQVTM, CDR2 ANQGSEA. The CDR3 is 12 amino acids. As DNA, the CDR3 is TGCAGCGTTGGCCAGGCCTACTATGGCTACACCTTC. It encodes CSVGQAYYGYTF.

This clonotype was seen a few times. The chain joins TRBV29-1 to TRBJ2-3; 13 nucleotides match TRBD2. The germline gives CDR1 SQVTM, CDR2 ANQGSEA. The CDR3 extends over 16 amino acids. Trimming at V came to 5 bases and at J to 2 bases, leaving 7 bases not matched to a gene. CDR3 bases: TGCAGCGTTCGTTCGGGACTAGCGGGATCCACAGATACGCAGTATTTT. This sequence encodes CSVRSGLAGSTDTQYF.

This clonotype was seen a handful of times. The chain employs TRBV28 and TRBJ1-4, with D possibly TRBD1 on 6 matching bases. From germline, CDR1 is MDHEN and CDR2 SYDVKM. The CDR3 extends over 16 amino acids. The ends were cut back, 5 bases at V and 0 bases at J, with 13 bases in the middle. The CDR3 bases are TGTGCCAGCAGTCTCCTAACAGGGCCAACTAATGAAAAACTGTTTTTT. This translates into CASSLLTGPTNEKLFF.

Many counts were recorded for this clonotype. The chain recombines TRBV19 with TRBJ1-2; D might be TRBD1 (5 bases). In germline, CDR1 is LNHDA, CDR2 SQIVND (reference sequence). Trimming pared 9 bases from V and 9 bases from J, leaving 23 bases between. This CDR3 has 14 amino acids. CDR3 residues: CARTNRDFAYRYTF. CDR3 nucleotide sequence: TGTGCCAGAACCAACCGGGACTTCGCTTATCGCTACACCTTC.

The gene calls are TRBV28 and TRBJ2-2; D possibly matches TRBD1 or TRBD2 (6 bases each). The germline CDR1 and CDR2 sequences are MDHEN and SYDVKM. The CDR3 is made up of 12 amino acids. V was shortened by 5 bases and J by 6 bases, with 7 bases between the two germline ends. CDR3: CASSGGPGELFF. The CDR3 nucleotides read TGTGCCAGCAGTGGGGGGCCCGGGGAGCTGTTTTTT.

Details on this clonotype: This could be a read error, since a much larger clone is one nucleotide away. V and J are TRBV27 and TRBJ2-7; D unresolved. TRBJ2-5 matches the DNA end more closely, so the J call is doubtful. CDR1 is MNHEY, CDR2 SMNVEV, per germline (reference sequence). The CDR3 loop spans 13 amino acids. This chain's CDR3 is CASSCYGKETQYF. The CDR3 DNA reads as TGTGCCAGCAGTTGCTACGGAAAAGAGACCCAGTACTTC.

Points on this clonotype: Sequence at one end of the junction differs from germline and may be a read error. The chain recombines TRBV6-2 or TRBV6-3 with TRBJ2-7, with 11 bases lining up with TRBD2. Germline V gene sequence: CDR1 MNHEY, CDR2 SVGEGT. CDR3 size: 17 residues. The CDR3 bases are TGTGCCAGCAGTCTCCGGTCGACTAGCGGGGCCCAGTACGAACAGTACTTC. It codes for CASSLRSTSGAQYEQYF.

The J gene is TRBJ2-1, the V gene TRBV7-9, with D unresolved. V lost 1 base and J lost 6, with 10 bases in between. Germline V gives CDR1 SEHNR, CDR2 FQNEAQ (reference sequence). This CDR3 spans 14 amino acids. CDR3 in DNA: TGTGCCAGCAGCTTAGTCGTTGTATCCAATGAGCAGTTCTTC. Translating it yields CASSLVVVSNEQFF.

The chain links TRBV29-1 to TRBJ2-1; 7 bases are shared with TRBD1. There are 12 residues in the CDR3. The germline V gene has CDR1 SQVTM and CDR2 ANQGSEA. Trimming took 6 bases from V and 8 from J; bases not matched to a gene: 7. For the CDR3, the DNA is TGCAGCGTGGACCATACAGGGGATGAGCAGTTCTTC. Translating it yields CSVDHTGDEQFF.

This clonotype was counted only a few times. The V gene is TRBV20-1, the J gene TRBJ2-7; D is perhaps TRBD1 (6 bases). The CDR3 sequence is 15 residues long. Germline CDR1 is DFQATT and CDR2 is SNEGSKA (reference sequence). Trimming shortened V by 3 bases and J by 6 bases, and 21 bases separated the two germline ends. CDR3 sequence: CSASRQGRHSLEQYF. CDR3 bases: TGCAGTGCTAGTCGGCAGGGGCGACACAGTCTCGAGCAGTACTTC.

The sample holds many counts of this clonotype. The genes are TRBV7-9 and TRBJ2-1; TRBD2 matches 11 bases. The CDR3 is made up of 16 amino acids. The germline CDR1 and CDR2 sequences are SEHNR and FQNEAQ (reference sequence). V trimming: 2 bases; J trimming: 4 bases; junction bases outside the gene matches: 4. DNA for the CDR3: TGTGCCAGCAGCTTATCGACTAGCGGGGCTTACAATGAGCAGTTCTTC. Amino acid sequence: CASSLSTSGAYNEQFF.

This clonotype was counted between two and nine times. The V gene is TRBV18, the J gene TRBJ1-4; unclear D gene. Between the trimmed V and J ends, which lost 2 bases and 8 bases, there was a span of 15 bases. The CDR3 has 15 amino acids. Germline V gene data show CDR1 as KGHSH and CDR2 as LQKENI. CDR3: CASSPYGSSGEKLFF. In DNA, the CDR3 is TGTGCCAGCTCACCATACGGCAGCTCCGGGGAAAAACTGTTTTTT.

Turning to this clonotype: With a much larger clone just one base away, this may be a read error. V and J are TRBV10-3 and TRBJ2-3; D might be TRBD1 (6 bases). The V end was cut by 4 bases, the J end by 3 bases, with 17 bases between. This CDR3 is 16 amino acids long. Germline-derived CDR1 and CDR2 are ENHRY and SYGVKD. The chain's CDR3 is CAISGSDRLGTDTQYF. CDR3 nucleotides: TGTGCCATCAGTGGGTCTGACAGGCTAGGTACAGATACGCAGTATTTT.

The gene calls are TRBV20-1 and TRBJ1-5; D might be TRBD1 (6 bases). The V end was cut by 5 bases, the J end by 6 bases, with 17 bases between. The CDR3 spans 14 residues. Per germline, CDR1 DFQATT and CDR2 SNEGSKA (reference sequence). The CDR3 bases are TGCAGTGCTGGGGTGGCGGGGGCGGTTCAGCCCCAGCATTTT. It codes for CSAGVAGAVQPQHF.

The chain recombines TRBV2 with TRBJ1-4; D gene uncertain. The CDR3 runs to 13 residues. Germline V CDR1 and CDR2: SNHLY, FYNNEI. Trimming stripped 2 bases from V and 8 bases from J, with 9 bases between. CDR3 coding DNA: TGTGCCAGCAGTGAACTGGGAAAGGAAAAACTGTTTTTT. Amino acids: CASSELGKEKLFF.

This clonotype was counted only a few times. The genes are TRBV24-1 and TRBJ1-2; the match to TRBD1 covers 8 bases. Germline V gene lookup returns CDR1 KGHDR and CDR2 SFDVKD. V gave up 3 bases and J gave up 0 bases; unmatched junction bases: 2. The CDR3 length is 15 residues. The CDR3 nucleotides are TGTGCCACCAGTGATCCGGGACAGGCTAACTATGGCTACACCTTC. Protein sequence: CATSDPGQANYGYTF.

V and J are TRBV5-1 and TRBJ2-3; the D gene could be TRBD1 or TRBD2 (5 bases each). Germline values: CDR1 SGHRS, CDR2 YFSETQ. CDR3 length: 14 residues. Trimming stripped 4 bases from V and 6 bases from J, with 15 bases between. CDR3 in amino acids: CASSVSRELDTQYF. The CDR3 region has the DNA TGCGCCAGCAGCGTGAGCAGGGAGCTCGATACGCAGTATTTT.

The V gene is TRBV20-1, the J gene TRBJ2-1, with 12 bases that match TRBD2. CDR1 is DFQATT and CDR2 is SNEGSKA in the germline V gene (reference sequence). This CDR3 has 19 residues. V was pared by 4 bases and J by 3 bases, with 16 bases of the junction left unmatched. The CDR3, as DNA: TGCAGTGCTACAACCCAGTTGGAGACTAGCGGGGGATACTACAATGAGCAGTTCTTC. Amino acid sequence: CSATTQLETSGGYYNEQFF.

This chain links TRBV3-1 with TRBJ2-3; TRBD1 matches at 7 bases. The CDR3 runs 19 residues. V was clipped by 4 bases and J by 0 bases; unmatched bases: 16. Germline CDR1 LGHDT, CDR2 YNNKEL (reference sequence). The CDR3 spells CASSRIPTPTGASTDTQYF. The DNA for the CDR3 is TGTGCCAGCAGCCGAATCCCTACCCCCACAGGGGCTAGCACAGATACGCAGTATTTT.

This chain joins TRBV27 and TRBJ1-2, with 7 bases that match TRBD1. The CDR3 is made up of 16 amino acids. V was clipped by 7 bases and J by 0 bases; unmatched bases: 11. CDR1 is MNHEY and CDR2 is SMNVEV in the germline V gene (reference sequence). CDR3 protein: CASTPDRTLANYGYTF. Written as DNA, the CDR3 is TGTGCCAGCACCCCGGACAGGACACTAGCTAACTATGGCTACACCTTC.

This clonotype was seen a handful of times. The chain carries TRBV6-2 or TRBV6-3 and TRBJ1-2, with no clear D. Trimming stripped 0 bases from V and 2 bases from J, with 10 bases between. The germline CDR1 and CDR2 sequences are MNHEY and SVGEGT. This CDR3 is 15 amino acids long. The CDR3, as DNA: TGTGCCAGCAGTTACTCGAGGCGATCGAACTATGGCTACACCTTC. Its protein is CASSYSRRSNYGYTF.

The rearrangement uses TRBV12-3 or TRBV12-4 and TRBJ1-1; D call uncertain. The CDR3 runs to 15 residues. Trimming pared 3 bases from V and 0 bases from J, leaving 11 bases between. The CDR3 reads CASSFDGGMNTEAFF. In DNA form, the CDR3 reads TGTGCCAGCAGTTTTGATGGCGGAATGAACACTGAAGCTTTCTTT.

Concerning this clonotype: A much larger clone is a single base away; this may be a read error. The rearrangement joins TRBV29-1 to TRBJ2-1, with 9 bases lining up with TRBD2. Germline V gene data show CDR1 as SQVTM and CDR2 as ANQGSEA. CDR3 length: 14 amino acids. Trimming at V came to 5 bases and at J to 11 bases, leaving 13 bases not matched to a gene. The CDR3 reads CSVKAGGAVTQQFF. The CDR3, as DNA: TGCAGCGTTAAAGCGGGGGGTGCGGTTACGCAGCAGTTCTTC.

This clonotype was detected a few times. The chain recombines TRBV20-1 with TRBJ2-4; 8 nucleotides line up with TRBD2. V was pared by 0 bases and J by 1 base, with 2 bases of the junction left unmatched. This CDR3 is built from 15 residues. CDR1 is DFQATT, CDR2 SNEGSKA, per germline (reference sequence). CDR3 sequence: CSAREGGGAKNIQYF. The DNA of the CDR3 is TGCAGTGCTAGAGAAGGCGGGGGGGCCAAAAACATTCAGTACTTC.

This clonotype was picked up a small number of times. The CDR3 sequence: CASSLLSGGFNEQFF. In DNA form, the CDR3 reads TGTGCCAGCAGCCTCCTTAGCGGGGGGTTCAATGAGCAGTTCTTC. The J gene is TRBJ2-1, the V gene TRBV7-3; 10 bases are a match to TRBD2. Looked up from germline, CDR1 is SGHTA and CDR2 is FQGTGA. V shed 5 bases and J 6 bases; nucleotides not matched to a gene: 7. The CDR3 consists of 15 residues.

In this sample, this clonotype turned up a few times. The chain combines TRBV4-1 with TRBJ2-1; 8 bases are a match to TRBD2. J was trimmed by 6 bases and V by 3 bases; bases with no gene match: 4. CDR1 is MGHRA and CDR2 is YSYEKL in the germline V gene. The CDR3 consists of 14 residues. The CDR3 reads CASSHRGGANEQFF. The CDR3 DNA reads TGCGCCAGCAGCCATCGGGGGGGGGCCAATGAGCAGTTCTTC.

The rearrangement joins TRBV6-1 to TRBJ2-5; D gene ambiguous. The DNA end favors TRBJ2-7, so the J call may be wrong. CDR3 length: 12 amino acids. Germline-derived CDR1 and CDR2 are MNHNS and SASEGT. CDR3 in amino acids: CASSDSNYEQYF. In DNA form, the CDR3 reads TGTGCCAGCAGTGATAGTAACTACGAGCAGTACTTC.